This passage covers 14 T cell receptor beta chains from one sample sequenced in a study of CD8+ T cells in alopecia areata. The treatment here: oral pan-JAK inhibitor, 5-10 mg twice daily. cDNA serving as the sequencing template came from extracted, reverse transcribed RNA. Sequenced by immunoSEQ multiplex PCR; TCRdb stores in-frame clones only, minus some. In the table there are 200,000 or so clones, nearly 60% of which are singletons. Sequenced material: CD4+ T cells sorted from blood, taken at week 24, from a patient treated with tofacitinib. The receptors were gathered from a human donor with alopecia areata.

Notes on this clone: Other DNA sequences of this sample code for an identical CDR3. The chain carries TRBV15 and TRBJ1-2, with D possibly TRBD1 on 6 matching bases. Trimming removed 5 bases at V and 2 bases at J, with 9 bases between. Per the germline V gene, CDR1 is LNHNV and CDR2 is YYDKDF (reference sequence). The CDR3 runs to 13 residues. For the CDR3, the DNA is TGTGCCACCAGCCCGGACAGAAACTATGGCTACACCTTC. This sequence encodes CATSPDRNYGYTF.

This chain links TRBV30 with TRBJ2-5; no clear D. Trimming stripped 0 bases from V and 1 base from J, with 6 bases between. This CDR3 is 13 amino acids long. Germline CDR1 GTSNPN, CDR2 SVGIG (reference sequence). In DNA, the CDR3 is TGTGCCTGGAGTGTTCGAGTCCAAGAGACCCAGTACTTC. It translates to CAWSVRVQETQYF. The full variable domain, its missing parts supplied by reference TRBV30 and TRBJ2-5, is SQTIHQWPATLVQPVGSPLSLECTVEGTSNPNLYWYRQAAGRGLQLLFYSVGIGQISSEVPQNLSASRPQDRQFILSSKKLLLSDSGFYLCAWSVRVQETQYFGPGTRLLVL.

Worth noting for this clone: The sample contains more than one DNA sequence encoding this CDR3. J is TRBJ2-5 and V is TRBV10-3; possible D gene TRBD2, 6 bases. The CDR3 has 10 residues. Trimming pared 10 bases from V and 3 bases from J, leaving 6 bases between. The V gene's germline CDR1 is ENHRY and CDR2 SYGVKD. The chain's CDR3 is CATGEETQYF. In nucleotides, the CDR3 is TGTGCCACGGGGGAAGAGACCCAGTACTTC.

The chain has TRBV30 and TRBJ2-5; 12 nucleotides agree with TRBD2. Germline V CDR1 and CDR2: GTSNPN, SVGIG (reference sequence). After removal of 3 bases from V and 1 base from J, the junction contained 3 bases not matched to a gene. This CDR3 region has 15 residues. The CDR3: CAWRASGRGQETQYF. DNA of the CDR3: TGTGCCTGGAGAGCTAGCGGGAGGGGCCAAGAGACCCAGTACTTC.

The chain combines TRBV19 with TRBJ2-2, with no clear D. The CDR3 consists of 13 residues. Germline lookup yields CDR1 LNHDA and CDR2 SQIVND (reference sequence). V was clipped by 6 bases and J by 8 bases, with 13 bases between them. The CDR3 nucleotides are TGTGCCAGTAGCCTTCGTGGGTATGGGGAGCTGTTTTTT. Translation gives CASSLRGYGELFF.

The chain joins TRBV15 to TRBJ2-7; TRBD1 aligns across 10 bases. The CDR3 is 13 residues long. V shed 5 bases, J shed 4 bases, and the junction held 2 bases outside the gene matches. Looked up from germline, CDR1 is LNHNV and CDR2 is YYDKDF (reference sequence). CDR3 DNA: TGTGCCACCAGCGGGGACAGGGGTTACGAGCAGTACTTC. This codes for CATSGDRGYEQYF.

The rearrangement links TRBV7-9 to TRBJ1-4, with 7 positions matching TRBD1. V gave up 1 base and J gave up 8 bases; unmatched junction bases: 4. Germline values: CDR1 SEHNR, CDR2 FQNEAQ (reference sequence). The CDR3 sequence is 14 residues long. CDR3 nucleotides: TGTGCCAGCAGCTTAGTCGGACAGGAGGAAAAACTGTTTTTT. Its translation: CASSLVGQEEKLFF.

The chain has TRBV30 and TRBJ2-1, with D hard to call. This CDR3 has 15 amino acids. Trimming pared 3 bases from V and 1 base from J, leaving 13 bases between. The germline gives CDR1 GTSNPN, CDR2 SVGIG (reference sequence). Here the CDR3 DNA reads TGTGCCTGGAGACGAACTACTACGTCCTACAATGAGCAGTTCTTC. It translates to CAWRRTTTSYNEQFF.

The chain is built from TRBV29-1 and TRBJ1-1; the D gene is possibly TRBD1 (6 bases). In germline, CDR1 is SQVTM, CDR2 ANQGSEA. V dropped 4 bases and J dropped 0 bases, with 12 bases sitting between them. This CDR3 has 14 residues. In nucleotides, the CDR3 is TGCAGCGTTGCCAGGGGTGAATTGAACACTGAAGCTTTCTTT. Its protein product is CSVARGELNTEAFF. Combining the CDR3 with reference TRBV29-1 and TRBJ1-1 gives the whole variable domain SAVISQKPSRDICQRGTSLTIQCQVDSQVTMMFWYRQQPGQSLTLIATANQGSEATYESGFVIDKFPISRPNLTFSTLTVSNMSPEDSSIYLCSVARGELNTEAFFGQGTRLTVV.

This clone was counted only a few times. CDR3 amino acids: CASSPDSPYEQYF. The CDR3, as DNA: TGCGCCAGCAGCCCGGACTCGCCCTACGAGCAGTACTTC. The chain links TRBV5-1 to TRBJ2-7; weak D call: TRBD2 (5 bases). Trimming took 4 bases from V and 2 from J, leaving 10 bases between them. The germline gives CDR1 SGHRS, CDR2 YFSETQ. This CDR3 has 13 amino acids.

This clone was counted only a few times. The chain links TRBV10-3 to TRBJ2-1, with 8 bases fitting TRBD2. V lost 4 bases and J lost 7; bases outside the gene matches: 6. The V gene's germline CDR1 is ENHRY and CDR2 SYGVKD. The CDR3 contains 14 residues. The CDR3 DNA is TGTGCCATCAGTGTACGGGAGGGAGGAAATGAGCAGTTCTTC. As protein: CAISVREGGNEQFF.

This rearrangement joins TRBV29-1 to TRBJ2-2; 13 nucleotides line up with TRBD2. Trimming cost V 1 base and J 7 bases; bases outside gene matches: 3. CDR1 is SQVTM and CDR2 is ANQGSEA in the germline V gene. The CDR3 spans 15 residues. This CDR3 is CSVEGTSGGNGELFF. The DNA of the CDR3 is TGCAGCGTTGAAGGGACTAGCGGGGGAAACGGGGAGCTGTTTTTT.

The V call is TRBV5-1, the J call TRBJ1-2; D is possibly TRBD1 (6 bases). The germline CDR1 and CDR2 sequences are SGHRS and YFSETQ. V was clipped by 1 base and J by 8 bases, with 9 bases between them. This CDR3 is 12 amino acids long. CDR3 protein: CASSLLDSGYTF. DNA for the CDR3: TGCGCCAGCAGCTTGCTGGACAGCGGCTACACCTTC.

The rearrangement joins TRBV19 to TRBJ2-2; no reliable D call. The V and J ends lost 1 base and 1 base respectively, with 4 bases between them. Germline V lookup: CDR1 LNHDA, CDR2 SQIVND (reference sequence). The CDR3 length is 14 residues. CDR3 loop: CASSIAQNTGELFF. The CDR3 DNA is TGTGCCAGTAGTATAGCACAGAACACCGGGGAGCTGTTTTTT.